Shown below are 18 T cell receptor beta chains from a single sample sequenced in a study of Ad26.COV2.S vaccination and SARS-CoV-2 variants. Treatment given: around 19 received Ad26.COV2.S at low or high dose, single or two shots; about 5 received placebo; per-sample allocation not given. Sampling was done on day 63 after the first vaccine or placebo injection. The table came from immunoSEQ multiplex PCR; TCRdb's copy has only in-frame clones and leaves some out. The profile covers hundreds of thousands of clones, with 89% appearing a single time and approximately 1.5% taken by the ten largest. The sample in question was peripheral blood, obtained in a trial of Ad26.COV2.S vaccine versus placebo. The receptors come from a person between 18 and 59 years old who received the Ad26.COV2.S COVID-19 vaccine or a placebo.

The chain carries TRBV30 and TRBJ1-6; D is uncertain. Trimming took 3 bases from V and 8 from J, leaving 14 bases between them. Germline V gene sequence: CDR1 GTSNPN, CDR2 SVGIG (reference sequence). The CDR3 is made up of 14 amino acids. The DNA for the CDR3 is TGTGCCTGGAGAAGGGCGGAAAGCCATTCACCCCTCCACTTT. Encoded protein: CAWRRAESHSPLHF. Variable domain in full (rest from reference TRBV30 and TRBJ1-6): SQTIHQWPATLVQPVGSPLSLECTVEGTSNPNLYWYRQAAGRGLQLLFYSVGIGQISSEVPQNLSASRPQDRQFILSSKKLLLSDSGFYLCAWRRAESHSPLHFGNGTRLTVT.

In its sample, this clone was seen once. The CDR3 DNA reads TGCAGCGTTGCATTACAGGGGGCGAGAGAGCAGTACTTC. Protein product: CSVALQGAREQYF. The V call is TRBV29-1, the J call TRBJ2-7; 9 bases agree with TRBD1. The CDR3 spans 13 residues. Germline CDR1 reads SQVTM; CDR2 reads ANQGSEA. The V gene end was trimmed by 4 bases and the J gene end by 7 bases; junction bases not matched to a gene: 8.

The V call is TRBV19, the J call TRBJ1-4, with 11 nucleotides matching TRBD1. Germline V CDR1 and CDR2: LNHDA, SQIVND (reference sequence). The CDR3 extends over 17 amino acids. Trimming removed 3 bases from V and 6 bases from J; junction bases left unmatched: 9. CDR3 region: CASSISGQGASDEKLFF. The CDR3 coding sequence is TGTGCCAGTAGTATCTCCGGACAGGGGGCAAGTGATGAAAAACTGTTTTTT.

The genes are TRBV27 and TRBJ1-4; 8 bases align to TRBD1. The CDR3 has 16 amino acids. Germline loops: CDR1 MNHEY, CDR2 SMNVEV (reference sequence). V was pared by 7 bases and J by 8 bases, with 15 bases of the junction left unmatched. The CDR3 loop reads CASKWTGRMSQEKLFF. The CDR3 DNA sequence: TGTGCCAGCAAATGGACAGGGAGAATGTCTCAGGAAAAACTGTTTTTT.

This clone has just a few counts. The chain employs TRBV7-2 and TRBJ2-7; D call uncertain. The V end lost 0 bases, the J end lost 0 bases, and 9 bases lay between the germline ends. This CDR3 comprises 15 residues. CDR1 is SGHTA and CDR2 is FQGNSA in the germline V gene. The CDR3 protein is CASSLAALSSYEQYF. The CDR3 DNA is TGTGCCAGCAGCTTAGCAGCCTTAAGCTCCTACGAGCAGTACTTC.

The chain has TRBV2 and TRBJ2-5; D is undetermined. The length of the CDR3 is 12 residues. Per the germline V gene, CDR1 is SNHLY and CDR2 is FYNNEI. Trimming stripped 5 bases from V and 13 bases from J, with 17 bases between. This CDR3 reads CASSPGQASAYF. For the CDR3, the DNA is TGTGCCAGCAGTCCCGGGCAGGCGTCCGCGTACTTC.

This clone was seen ten or more times. This chain uses TRBV19 with TRBJ1-6; perhaps TRBD1 as D (6 bases). Germline CDR1 and CDR2: LNHDA and SQIVND (reference sequence). Trimming pared 3 bases from V and 5 bases from J, leaving 8 bases between. The CDR3 loop spans 14 amino acids. The CDR3 sequence is CASSMGHNNSPLHF. CDR3 coding DNA: TGTGCCAGTAGTATGGGACACAATAATTCACCCCTCCACTTT.

The J gene is TRBJ2-7, the V gene TRBV30; D unclear. The CDR3 is 12 residues long. Germline lookup yields CDR1 GTSNPN and CDR2 SVGIG (reference sequence). V shed 2 bases and J shed 2 bases, with 7 bases lying between them. The CDR3 nucleotides read TGTGCCTGGAGTCTTGATCCCTACGAGCAGTACTTC. This gives the protein CAWSLDPYEQYF.

The V call is TRBV15, the J call TRBJ2-3; the match to TRBD2 covers 10 bases. V was clipped by 2 bases and J by 5 bases; unmatched bases: 7. The CDR3 consists of 16 residues. In germline, CDR1 is LNHNV, CDR2 YYDKDF (reference sequence). CDR3 bases: TGTGCCACCAGCAGATTTCCTAGCGGGGGTAGAGATACGCAGTATTTT. This encodes CATSRFPSGGRDTQYF.

V usage is TRBV18 and J usage is TRBJ2-7; TRBD1 aligns across 10 bases. The germline gives CDR1 KGHSH, CDR2 LQKENI. The CDR3 is 15 residues long. Losses at the gene ends were 3 bases for V and 5 bases for J; bases not matched to a gene: 7. The CDR3 spells CASSPGTGELHEQYF. In DNA, the CDR3 is TGTGCCAGCTCACCCGGGACAGGGGAGCTCCACGAGCAGTACTTC. Using reference TRBV18 and TRBJ2-7 for the parts outside the CDR3, the full variable domain is NAGVMQNPRHLVRRRGQEARLRCSPMKGHSHVYWYRQLPEEGLKFMVYLQKENIIDESGMPKERFSAEFPKEGPSILRIQQVVRGDSAAYFCASSPGTGELHEQYFGPGTRLTVT.

The V and J genes are TRBV7-9 and TRBJ2-7; TRBD2 agrees at 9 bases. J gave up 0 bases and V 5 bases, and 5 bases lay outside the gene matches. In germline, CDR1 is SEHNR, CDR2 FQNEAQ (reference sequence). The CDR3 runs to 15 residues. CDR3: CASSRSGGTSYEQYF. CDR3 bases: TGTGCCAGCAGCCGTAGCGGGGGAACCTCCTACGAGCAGTACTTC.

V usage is TRBV7-2 and J usage is TRBJ1-5; TRBD1 matches 7 bases. Germline lookup yields CDR1 SGHTA and CDR2 FQGNSA. CDR3 length equals 14 residues. V was clipped by 3 bases and J by 11 bases; unmatched bases: 10. The CDR3 bases are TGTGCCAGCAGCTTCGGACAGGCGAGAGAAGCCCAGCATTTT. Protein product: CASSFGQAREAQHF. Full variable domain (rest looked up from reference TRBV7-2 and TRBJ1-5): GAGVSQSPSNKVTEKGKDVELRCDPISGHTALYWYRQSLGQGLEFLIYFQGNSAPDKSGLPSDRFSAERTGGSVSTLTIQRTQQEDSAVYLCASSFGQAREAQHFGDGTRLSIL.

Concerning this clone: An end of the junction does not agree with germline; a read error may underlie this. The genes are TRBV4-3 and TRBJ1-1, with D uncertain. The CDR3 is 15 amino acids. Looked up from germline, CDR1 is LGHNA and CDR2 is YSLEER. For the CDR3, the DNA is TGCGCCAGCAGCCAAGTTCAGATTCCGAACGCTGAAGCTTTCTTT. As protein: CASSQVQIPNAEAFF.

DNA of the CDR3: TGTGCCAGCAGCTCAACAGGGGGCCCGGGAAACAATCAGCCCCAGCATTTT. Amino acids: CASSSTGGPGNNQPQHF. V is TRBV5-5 and J is TRBJ1-5; 9 positions agree with TRBD1. Per the germline V gene, CDR1 is SGHKS and CDR2 is YYEKEE (reference sequence). J lost 3 bases, V lost 3 bases, and 10 bases had no gene match. The CDR3 sequence is 17 residues long.

V usage is TRBV6-6 and J usage is TRBJ1-5; D may be TRBD1 (6 bases). This CDR3 is 13 amino acids long. Germline CDR1 and CDR2: MNHNY and SVGAGI (reference sequence). Trimming shortened V by 7 bases and J by 4 bases, and 11 bases separated the two germline ends. Here the CDR3 reads CASMSGVNQPQHF. The CDR3, as DNA: TGTGCCAGCATGTCAGGGGTTAATCAGCCCCAGCATTTT.

This chain joins TRBV7-3 and TRBJ2-3; D is perhaps TRBD2 (5 bases). CDR1 and CDR2 (germline): SGHTA, FQGTGA. This CDR3 contains 14 residues. Trimming shortened V by 2 bases and J by 5 bases, and 11 bases separated the two germline ends. This CDR3 is CASSLGLAEDTQYF. DNA for the CDR3: TGTGCCAGCAGCTTAGGGCTAGCAGAAGATACGCAGTATTTT.

The chain employs TRBV6-5 and TRBJ1-3, with D hard to call. The CDR3 has 14 residues. The V end was cut by 0 bases, the J end by 4 bases, with 7 bases between. Germline assignment: CDR1 MNHEY and CDR2 SVGAGI. CDR3 amino acids: CASSYSGMGNTIYF. CDR3 DNA: TGTGCCAGCAGTTACTCAGGAATGGGAAACACCATATATTTT.

The gene calls are TRBV10-1 and TRBJ2-3; D is unclear. Germline values: CDR1 WNHNN, CDR2 SYGVQD (reference sequence). The CDR3 totals 14 residues. V dropped 7 bases and J dropped 2 bases, with 13 bases sitting between them. The CDR3: CASKSSYDTDTQYF. The DNA of the CDR3 is TGCGCCAGCAAATCTAGTTACGACACAGATACGCAGTATTTT.